These T cell receptor beta chains were read from a single sample in a study of beta chain features in type 1 diabetes. The protocol was immunoSEQ multiplex PCR, while the TCRdb copy is restricted to in-frame clones and leaves out a portion. Of 900,000 or so clones in the sample, 15% to 20% were seen once. The source material was naive CD4+ T cells from blood. The receptors here all came from a woman between 18 and 29 years old in good health. Each CDR3 is given with its conserved first and last residue. A D gene is named only where the DNA matches it firmly. Expanded clones are given a class, and other clones once, few, many or no size at all.

v_gene: TRBV6-5
j_gene: TRBJ2-1
d_gene: NA
abundance: few
CDR3nt: TGTGCCAGCAGTCTACTAACAGGAAACAATGAGCAGTTCTTC
CDR3aa: CASSLLTGNNEQFF

v_gene: TRBV7-2
j_gene: TRBJ2-1
d_gene: NA
abundance: NA
CDR3nt: TGTGCCAGCAGCTTCTCGGTTAGCTACAATGAGCAGTTCTTC
CDR3aa: CASSFSVSYNEQFF

v_gene: TRBV28
j_gene: TRBJ2-7
d_gene: TRBD1
abundance: few
CDR3nt: TGTGCCAGCAGTACTCCGGGACAGGCGACCTACGAGCAGTACTTC
CDR3aa: CASSTPGQATYEQYF

v_gene: TRBV4-2
j_gene: TRBJ2-3
d_gene: TRBD2
abundance: NA
CDR3nt: TGTGCCAGCAGCCAAGGGGGTCTAGCGGGAGTTGGGGATACGCAGTATTTT
CDR3aa: CASSQGGLAGVGDTQYF

v_gene: TRBV18
j_gene: TRBJ2-1
d_gene: TRBD2
abundance: NA
CDR3nt: TGTGCCAGCTCAAGACTAGCGGGAGACCCCTCCTACAATGAGCAGTTCTTC
CDR3aa: CASSRLAGDPSYNEQFF

v_gene: TRBV18
j_gene: TRBJ1-1
d_gene: TRBD1
abundance: NA
CDR3nt: TGTGCCAGCTCACCAAGGGCAGGGGGGAACACTGAAGCTTTCTTT
CDR3aa: CASSPRAGGNTEAFF

v_gene: TRBV18
j_gene: TRBJ1-1
d_gene: NA
abundance: few
CDR3nt: TGTGCCAGCTCACCCGCAGAAGGGGCCGAAGCTTTCTTT
CDR3aa: CASSPAEGAEAFF

v_gene: TRBV5-6
j_gene: TRBJ1-2
d_gene: TRBD1
abundance: few
CDR3nt: TGTGCCAGCAGCCGTAGAGGGGGCAAACAGAACACCTTC
CDR3aa: CASSRRGGKQNTF

v_gene: TRBV6-5
j_gene: TRBJ1-1
d_gene: NA
abundance: NA
CDR3nt: TGTGCCAGCAGTTACTCCCGGGGCACTGAAGCTTTCTTT
CDR3aa: CASSYSRGTEAFF

v_gene: TRBV28
j_gene: TRBJ2-1
d_gene: TRBD1
abundance: few
CDR3nt: TGTGCCAGCAGTTTATCCCCGGGACAGGGTGCCAATGAGCAGTTCTTC
CDR3aa: CASSLSPGQGANEQFF

v_gene: TRBV4-2
j_gene: TRBJ2-1
d_gene: NA
abundance: NA
CDR3nt: TGTGCCAGCAGCCAGAAGACTAGTGTCAATGAGCAGTTCTTC
CDR3aa: CASSQKTSVNEQFF

v_gene: TRBV6-5
j_gene: TRBJ2-3
d_gene: TRBD2
abundance: few
CDR3nt: TGTGCCAGCACGCAGCTAGCGGGAATATCGGATACGCAGTATTTT
CDR3aa: CASTQLAGISDTQYF

v_gene: TRBV4-3
j_gene: TRBJ2-1
d_gene: TRBD2
abundance: few
CDR3nt: TGCGCCAGCAGCCAAGATTTTGCGGGAGGGAATTTGGCCAATGAGCAGTTCTTC
CDR3aa: CASSQDFAGGNLANEQFF

v_gene: TRBV4-1
j_gene: TRBJ2-1
d_gene: NA
abundance: NA
CDR3nt: TGCGCCAGCAGCCAAGGCGACAGGAGATCCTACAATGAGCAGTTCTTC
CDR3aa: CASSQGDRRSYNEQFF

v_gene: TRBV29-1
j_gene: TRBJ2-7
d_gene: NA
abundance: NA
CDR3nt: TGCAGCGTTTTGACCGGCACCTACGAGCAGTACTTC
CDR3aa: CSVLTGTYEQYF

v_gene: TRBV6-5
j_gene: TRBJ2-7
d_gene: NA
abundance: few
CDR3nt: TGTGCCAGCAAGTATAGTGGTCAGGGCTCCTACGAGCAGTACTTC
CDR3aa: CASKYSGQGSYEQYF

v_gene: TRBV25-1
j_gene: TRBJ1-4
d_gene: NA
abundance: few
CDR3nt: TGTGCCAGCAGTGATTATGGGCCTACTAATGAAAAACTGTTTTTT
CDR3aa: CASSDYGPTNEKLFF

v_gene: TRBV27
j_gene: TRBJ2-7
d_gene: NA
abundance: NA
CDR3nt: TGTGCCAGCAGTTTTTGGCAGGGGGGGACCTACGAGCAGTACTTC
CDR3aa: CASSFWQGGTYEQYF

v_gene: TRBV19
j_gene: TRBJ2-7
d_gene: NA
abundance: few
CDR3nt: TGTGCCAGTAGTACAGGGGACACCCTCTACGAGCAGTACTTC
CDR3aa: CASSTGDTLYEQYF

v_gene: TRBV9
j_gene: TRBJ2-5
d_gene: TRBD2
abundance: few
CDR3nt: TGTGCCAGCTCTGCTAGCGGGAGGCCATACCAAGAGACCCAGTACTTC
CDR3aa: CASSASGRPYQETQYF

v_gene: TRBV6-1
j_gene: TRBJ2-6
d_gene: NA
abundance: NA
CDR3nt: TGTGCCAGCAGCTCTATGGGCCCGGCCAACGTCCTGACTTTC
CDR3aa: CASSSMGPANVLTF

v_gene: TRBV19
j_gene: TRBJ2-3
d_gene: NA
abundance: NA
CDR3nt: TGTGCCAGTACGTCTCCTGGGAACACAGATACGCAGTATTTT
CDR3aa: CASTSPGNTDTQYF

v_gene: TRBV28
j_gene: TRBJ2-5
d_gene: NA
abundance: NA
CDR3nt: TGTGCCAGCAGCCTTTCCGTGGCGGTTCAAGAGACCCAGTACTTC
CDR3aa: CASSLSVAVQETQYF